Reported below is one T cell receptor (beta chain). The antigen remains unidentified. The CDR3 loop spans 17 amino acids. With 0 bases removed from V and 0 bases from J, the gap between germline ends came to 11 bases. From germline, CDR1 is MGHRA and CDR2 YSYEKL. Primers for the PCR totalled 60 Vbeta and 13 Jbeta. Sequencing used immunoSEQ multiplex PCR; TCRdb keeps in-frame clones, though not all of them. The sample carries under 200,000 clones, 79% recorded once. This sample stems from a study of cytomegalovirus exposure and HLA in healthy donors. Study-wide findings and caveats: Sequence variants that were highly shared formed a cluster that was likely a sequencing artifact. Researchers reported in a later analysis that a missense DCLRE1C variant was tied to TCR beta V- and J-gene trimming.

This sequence originates from a woman in her thirties or forties in good health and CMV-seronegative. Sequencing input: PBMCs. The chain uses TRBV4-1 and TRBJ2-2; tentatively, D is TRBD1 (5 bases). DNA of the CDR3: TGCGCCAGCAGCCAAGACAGGGAAGGGGCGAACACCGGGGAGCTGTTTTTT. Translation gives CASSQDREGANTGELFF.